This T cell receptor (beta chain) was sequenced for a study of blood T cell repertoires in COVID-19. Repertoires were generated with immunoSEQ multiplex PCR, while TCRdb's copy carries only in-frame clones and drops some. The sample includes about 180,000 clones, 89% seen only once; the top ten take over 2%. This CDR3 comprises 17 residues. Germline lookup yields CDR1 SGHNT and CDR2 YYREEE (reference sequence). V shed 4 bases, J shed 5 bases, and the junction held 18 bases outside the gene matches. Recruitment covered about 25 US areas and drew participants whose ages spanned about 18 to 100 years. The clonotype comes from a middle-aged woman with acute COVID-19. Sequencing input: PBMCs or T cells enriched from blood (not recorded which). This chain joins TRBV5-4 and TRBJ2-7, with 7 bases fitting TRBD2. The CDR3 sequence is CASSLRGEGNRHDEQYF. The CDR3 nucleotides read TGTGCCAGCAGCCTTCGGGGGGAGGGGAACAGACACGACGAGCAGTACTTC.